This T cell receptor beta chain was observed in a study of blood T cell repertoires in COVID-19. In the study overall: Samples taken during acute and convalescent COVID-19 were collected in the United States, Italy and Spain.

Data came from immunoSEQ multiplex PCR; TCRdb stores just in-frame clones and leaves some out. This sample yields 300,000 to 350,000 clones, of which roughly 86% are seen a single time; roughly a tenth belongs to the top ten. Participants came from 20 to 25 US areas, aged about 18 to 95 years. CDR3 length: 15 residues. Per germline, CDR1 MNHEY and CDR2 SVGAGI. Deletions cut 3 bases from V and 6 bases from J, with 15 bases between. The source material was PBMCs or T cells enriched from blood (not recorded which). The rearrangement uses TRBV6-5 and TRBJ2-1; possible D gene TRBD2, 6 bases. The receptor's source is a woman aged 25 to 39 who had recovered from COVID-19. In DNA form, the CDR3 reads TGTGCCAGCAGTTATTCGGGAGACCTTCGCAATGAGCAGTTCTTC. Protein: CASSYSGDLRNEQFF.